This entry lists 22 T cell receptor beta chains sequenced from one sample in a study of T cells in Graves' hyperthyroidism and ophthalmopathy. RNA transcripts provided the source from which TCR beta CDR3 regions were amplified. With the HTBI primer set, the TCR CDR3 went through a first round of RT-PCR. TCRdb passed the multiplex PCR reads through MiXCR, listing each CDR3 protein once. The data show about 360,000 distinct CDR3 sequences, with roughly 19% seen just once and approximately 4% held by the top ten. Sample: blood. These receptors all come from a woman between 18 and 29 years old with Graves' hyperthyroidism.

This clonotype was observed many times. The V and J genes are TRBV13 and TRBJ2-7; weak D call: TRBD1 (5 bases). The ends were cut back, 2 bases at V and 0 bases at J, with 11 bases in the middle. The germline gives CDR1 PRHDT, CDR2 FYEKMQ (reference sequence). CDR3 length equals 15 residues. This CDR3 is CASSLRGRHSYEQYF. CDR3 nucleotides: TGTGCCAGCAGCTTAAGGGGCCGACACTCCTACGAGCAGTACTTC. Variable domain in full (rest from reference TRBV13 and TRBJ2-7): AAGVIQSPRHLIKEKRETATLKCYPIPRHDTVYWYQQGPGQDPQFLISFYEKMQSDKGSIPDRFSAQQFSDYHSELNMSSLELGDSALYFCASSLRGRHSYEQYFGPGTRLTVT.

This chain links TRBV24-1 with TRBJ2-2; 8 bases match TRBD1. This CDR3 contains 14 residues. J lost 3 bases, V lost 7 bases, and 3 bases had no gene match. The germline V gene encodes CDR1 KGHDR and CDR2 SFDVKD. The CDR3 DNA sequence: TGTGCCACCAGGGACAGGGACGACACCGGGGAGCTGTTTTTT. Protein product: CATRDRDDTGELFF.

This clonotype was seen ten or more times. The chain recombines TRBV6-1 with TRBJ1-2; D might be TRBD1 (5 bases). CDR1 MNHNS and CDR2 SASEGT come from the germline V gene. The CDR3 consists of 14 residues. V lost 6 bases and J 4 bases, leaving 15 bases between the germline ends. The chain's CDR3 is CASREVGGGYGYTF. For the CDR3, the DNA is TGTGCCAGCAGAGAGGTGGGGGGAGGCTATGGCTACACCTTC.

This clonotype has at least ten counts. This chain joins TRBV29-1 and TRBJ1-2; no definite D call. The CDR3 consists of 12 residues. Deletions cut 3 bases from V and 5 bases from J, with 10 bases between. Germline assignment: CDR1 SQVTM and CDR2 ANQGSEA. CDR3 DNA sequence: TGCAGCGTTGATGCGGCCGAGTATGGCTACACCTTC. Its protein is CSVDAAEYGYTF.

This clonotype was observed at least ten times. The chain's CDR3 is CSASLNQPQHF. The DNA for the CDR3 is TGCAGTGCTAGCCTTAATCAGCCCCAGCATTTT. V and J are TRBV20-1 and TRBJ1-5; no firm D call. Per germline, CDR1 DFQATT and CDR2 SNEGSKA (reference sequence). The CDR3 is 11 amino acids. V dropped 3 bases and J dropped 4 bases, with 4 bases sitting between them.

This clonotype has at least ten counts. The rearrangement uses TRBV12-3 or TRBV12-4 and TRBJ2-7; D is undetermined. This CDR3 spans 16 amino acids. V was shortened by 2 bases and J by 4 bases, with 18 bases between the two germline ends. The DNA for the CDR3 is TGTGCCAGCAGTTTATTATCGGCAGGCTTACTTTACGAGCAGTACTTC. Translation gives CASSLLSAGLLYEQYF.

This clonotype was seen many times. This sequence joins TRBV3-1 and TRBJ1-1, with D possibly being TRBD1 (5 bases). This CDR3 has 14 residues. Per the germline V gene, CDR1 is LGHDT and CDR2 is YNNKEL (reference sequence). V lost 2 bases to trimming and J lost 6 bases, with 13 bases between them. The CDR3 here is CASSQTGQGAEAFF. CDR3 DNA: TGTGCCAGCAGCCAAACGGGGCAGGGCGCTGAAGCTTTCTTT.

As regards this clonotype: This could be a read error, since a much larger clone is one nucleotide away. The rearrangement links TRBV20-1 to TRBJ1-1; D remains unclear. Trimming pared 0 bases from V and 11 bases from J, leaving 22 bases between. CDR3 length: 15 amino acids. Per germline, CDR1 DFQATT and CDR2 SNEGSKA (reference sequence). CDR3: CSARDQPRSVSGAFF. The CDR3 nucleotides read TGCAGTGCTAGAGATCAGCCGCGTTCGGTATCGGGTGCTTTCTTT.

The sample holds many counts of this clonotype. DNA of the CDR3: TGCGCCAGCACGCGGGAGTCCAACTATGGCTACACCTTC. Translating gives CASTRESNYGYTF. This chain uses TRBV5-1 with TRBJ1-2; D call uncertain. In germline, CDR1 is SGHRS, CDR2 YFSETQ. CDR3 length: 13 amino acids. V lost 6 bases and J lost 2, with 11 bases in between.

The CDR3 DNA follows: TGTGCCAGCAGCTTAAGTCCCGCGGCAGGGGCAGATACGCAGTATTTT. Amino acid sequence: CASSLSPAAGADTQYF. The gene calls are TRBV11-1 and TRBJ2-3; D might be TRBD1 (6 bases). Germline V gene data show CDR1 as SGHAT and CDR2 as FQDESV (reference sequence). The CDR3 totals 16 residues. The V end was cut by 2 bases, the J end by 4 bases, with 16 bases between.

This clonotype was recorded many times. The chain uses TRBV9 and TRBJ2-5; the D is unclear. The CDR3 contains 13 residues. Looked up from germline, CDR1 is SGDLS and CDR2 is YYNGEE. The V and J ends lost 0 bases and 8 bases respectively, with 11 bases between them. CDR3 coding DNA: TGTGCCAGCAGCGTAGCCGGATCATTTACCCAGTACTTC. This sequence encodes CASSVAGSFTQYF.

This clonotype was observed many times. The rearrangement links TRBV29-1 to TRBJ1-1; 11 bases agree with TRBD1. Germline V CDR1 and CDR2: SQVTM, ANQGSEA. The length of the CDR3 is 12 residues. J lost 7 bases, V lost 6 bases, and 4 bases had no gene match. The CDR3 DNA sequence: TGCAGCGTCGCCGGGACAGGGGGTGAAGCTTTCTTT. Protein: CSVAGTGGEAFF.

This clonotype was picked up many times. CDR3 in DNA: TGTGCCAGCAGTGGAGAACACCAAGCTTTCTTT. Encoded protein: CASSGEHQAFF. The V gene is TRBV2, the J gene TRBJ1-1; no clear D. Germline values: CDR1 SNHLY, CDR2 FYNNEI. This CDR3 has 11 residues. The germline V and J ends were trimmed by 4 bases and 9 bases, with 9 bases remaining between them. Full variable domain (missing parts from reference TRBV2 and TRBJ1-1): EPEVTQTPSHQVTQMGQEVILRCVPISNHLYFYWYRQILGQKVEFLVSFYNNEISEKSEIFDDQFSVERPDGSNFTLKIRSTKLEDSAMYFCASSGEHQAFFGQGTRLTVV.

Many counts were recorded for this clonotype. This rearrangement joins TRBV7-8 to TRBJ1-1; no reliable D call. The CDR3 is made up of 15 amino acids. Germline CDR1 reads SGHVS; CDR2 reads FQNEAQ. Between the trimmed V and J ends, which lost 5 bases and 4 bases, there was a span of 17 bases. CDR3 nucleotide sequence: TGTGCCAGCAGCCTTTTGTTCCTACCGAGCACTGAAGCTTTCTTT. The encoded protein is CASSLLFLPSTEAFF. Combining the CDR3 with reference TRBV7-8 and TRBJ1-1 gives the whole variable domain GAGVSQSPRYKVAKRGQDVALRCDPISGHVSLFWYQQALGQGPEFLTYFQNEAQLDKSGLPSDRFFAERPEGSVSTLKIQRTQQEDSAVYLCASSLLFLPSTEAFFGQGTRLTVV.

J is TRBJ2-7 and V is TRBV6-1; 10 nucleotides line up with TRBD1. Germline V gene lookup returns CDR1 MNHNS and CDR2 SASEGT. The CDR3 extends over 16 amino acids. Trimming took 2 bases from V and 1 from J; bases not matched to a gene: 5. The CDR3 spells CASSELGTGVSYEQYF. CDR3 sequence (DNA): TGTGCCAGCAGTGAATTGGGGACAGGGGTATCCTACGAGCAGTACTTC.

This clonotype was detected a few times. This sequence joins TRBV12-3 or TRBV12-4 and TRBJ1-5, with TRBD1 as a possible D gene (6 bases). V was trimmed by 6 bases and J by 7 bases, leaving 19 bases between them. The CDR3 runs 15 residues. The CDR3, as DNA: TGTGCCAGCAGGAGGGCGGCAGGGACAAGGCAGCCCCAGCATTTT. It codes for CASRRAAGTRQPQHF.

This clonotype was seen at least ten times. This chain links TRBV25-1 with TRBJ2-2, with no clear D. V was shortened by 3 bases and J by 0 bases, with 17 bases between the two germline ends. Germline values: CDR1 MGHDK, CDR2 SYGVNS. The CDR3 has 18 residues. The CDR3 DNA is TGTGCCAGCAGTGACCTTAGGTTAAGGGCCCCGAACACCGGGGAGCTGTTTTTT. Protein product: CASSDLRLRAPNTGELFF.

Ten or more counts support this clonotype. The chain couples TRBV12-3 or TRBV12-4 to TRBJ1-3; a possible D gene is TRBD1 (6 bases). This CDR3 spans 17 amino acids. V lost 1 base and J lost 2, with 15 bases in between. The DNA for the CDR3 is TGTGCCAGCAGTTTAGAGAGGCCGGGGGCCCCTGGAAACACCATATATTTT. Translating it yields CASSLERPGAPGNTIYF.

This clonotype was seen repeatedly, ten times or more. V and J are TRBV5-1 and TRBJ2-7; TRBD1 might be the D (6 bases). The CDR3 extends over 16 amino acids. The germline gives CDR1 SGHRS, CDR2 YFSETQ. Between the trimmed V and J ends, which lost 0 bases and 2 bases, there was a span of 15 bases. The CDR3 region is CASSLGTGRGTYEQYF. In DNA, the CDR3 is TGCGCCAGCAGCTTGGGAACAGGGAGAGGAACCTACGAGCAGTACTTC. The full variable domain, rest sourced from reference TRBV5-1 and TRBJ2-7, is KAGVTQTPRYLIKTRGQQVTLSCSPISGHRSVSWYQQTPGQGLQFLFEYFSETQRNKGNFPGRFSGRQFSNSRSEMNVSTLELGDSALYLCASSLGTGRGTYEQYFGPGTRLTVT.

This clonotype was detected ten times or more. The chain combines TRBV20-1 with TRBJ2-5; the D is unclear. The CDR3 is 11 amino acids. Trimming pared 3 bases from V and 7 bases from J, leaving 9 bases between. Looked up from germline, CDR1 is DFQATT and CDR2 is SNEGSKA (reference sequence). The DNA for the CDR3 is TGCAGTGCTAGGGGGAAGGGGACCCAGTACTTC. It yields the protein CSARGKGTQYF.

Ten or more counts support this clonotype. The CDR3 loop reads CASSLNPAGNYGYTF. CDR3 sequence (DNA): TGTGCCAGCAGTTTGAATCCAGCAGGAAACTATGGCTACACCTTC. The V and J genes are TRBV28 and TRBJ1-2; D unresolved. Trimming left V 3 bases short and J 2 bases short, with 13 bases between. Germline V gives CDR1 MDHEN, CDR2 SYDVKM. The CDR3 spans 15 residues.

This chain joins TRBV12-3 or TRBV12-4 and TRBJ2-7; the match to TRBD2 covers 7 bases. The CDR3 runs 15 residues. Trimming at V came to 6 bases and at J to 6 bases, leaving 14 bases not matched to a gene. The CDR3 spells CASSRSGGSFGEQYF. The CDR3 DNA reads TGTGCCAGCAGCCGCTCCGGCGGGAGCTTCGGCGAGCAGTACTTC.